This TCR beta chain comes out of a study of blood T cell repertoires in COVID-19. Across 20 to 25 US areas, participants ranged in age from about 18 to 90 years. V was trimmed by 3 bases and J by 2 bases, leaving 7 bases between them. Per the germline V gene, CDR1 is SEHNR and CDR2 is FQNEAQ (reference sequence). This CDR3 region has 13 residues. This clone was seen only once. Per the authors' pipeline: Reference gene primer amplification gave nucleated cell count estimates. Profiling relied on immunoSEQ multiplex PCR, and the TCRdb table lists in-frame clones only, not all of them. V, J and clone size derive from that table, while D and trimming were established from the DNA sequence. Among nearly 400,000 clones listed, roughly 91% were seen once.

This chain uses TRBV7-9 with TRBJ1-1; the D is unclear. Material: PBMCs or T cells enriched from blood (not recorded which). The sequence was obtained from a woman aged 30 to 39 who had recovered from COVID-19. In DNA form, the CDR3 reads TGTGCCAGCAGCTTGGAGGGAAACACTGAAGCTTTCTTT. It translates to CASSLEGNTEAFF.